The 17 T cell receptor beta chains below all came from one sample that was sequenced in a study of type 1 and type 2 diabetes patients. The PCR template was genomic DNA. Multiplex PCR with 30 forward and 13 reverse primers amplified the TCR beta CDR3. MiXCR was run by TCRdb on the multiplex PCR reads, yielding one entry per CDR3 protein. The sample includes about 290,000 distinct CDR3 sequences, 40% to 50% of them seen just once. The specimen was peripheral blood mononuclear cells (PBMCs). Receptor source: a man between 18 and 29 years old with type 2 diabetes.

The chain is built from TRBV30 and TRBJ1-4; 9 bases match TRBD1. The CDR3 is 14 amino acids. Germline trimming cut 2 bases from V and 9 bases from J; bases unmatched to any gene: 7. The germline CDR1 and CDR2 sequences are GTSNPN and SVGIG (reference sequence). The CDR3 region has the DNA TGTGCCTGGAGTTCGGGACAGGGTATACAAAAACTGTTTTTT. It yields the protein CAWSSGQGIQKLFF.

The CDR3 bases are TGCAGCGTTGGGTCCCCCAACACTGAAGCTTTCTTT. Translating gives CSVGSPNTEAFF. The rearrangement joins TRBV29-1 to TRBJ1-1; D call uncertain. The CDR3 contains 12 residues. Germline V gives CDR1 SQVTM, CDR2 ANQGSEA. With 4 bases removed from V and 2 bases from J, the gap between germline ends came to 8 bases.

The DNA of the CDR3 is TGCGCCAGCAGTGAGTCCGGGGGAAGGATGTCCCAGCATTTT. It specifies CASSESGGRMSQHF. The rearrangement uses TRBV10-2 and TRBJ1-5, with D possibly being TRBD1 (5 bases). Germline lookup yields CDR1 WSHSY and CDR2 SAAADI. The V gene lost 0 bases and the J gene lost 11 bases, with 14 bases spanning the gap. This CDR3 is built from 14 residues.

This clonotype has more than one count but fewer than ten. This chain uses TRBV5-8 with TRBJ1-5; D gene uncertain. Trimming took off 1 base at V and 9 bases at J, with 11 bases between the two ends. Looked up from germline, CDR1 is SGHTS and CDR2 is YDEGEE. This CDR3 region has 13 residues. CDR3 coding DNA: TGTGCCAGCAGCTTGACTCGGTCTGCGCCCCAGCATTTT. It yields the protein CASSLTRSAPQHF.

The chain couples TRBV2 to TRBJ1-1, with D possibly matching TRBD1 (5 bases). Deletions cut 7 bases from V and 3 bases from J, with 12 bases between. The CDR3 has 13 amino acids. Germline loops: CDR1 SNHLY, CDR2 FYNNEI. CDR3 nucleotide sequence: TGTGCCAGCACGGGGCAGGGTTACACTGAAGCTTTCTTT. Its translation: CASTGQGYTEAFF.

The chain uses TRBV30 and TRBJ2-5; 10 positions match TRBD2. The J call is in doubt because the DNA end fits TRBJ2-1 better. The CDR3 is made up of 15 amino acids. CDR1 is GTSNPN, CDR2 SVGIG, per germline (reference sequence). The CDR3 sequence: CARGAGGLWFDEQFF. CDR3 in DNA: TGTGCCAGAGGAGCGGGAGGGCTATGGTTCGATGAGCAGTTCTTC.

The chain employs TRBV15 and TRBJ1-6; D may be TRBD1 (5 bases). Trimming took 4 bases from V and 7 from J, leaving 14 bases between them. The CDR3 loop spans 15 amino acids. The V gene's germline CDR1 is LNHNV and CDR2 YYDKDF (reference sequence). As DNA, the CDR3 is TGTGCCACCAGCAATTCCGGGACGGTGAATTCACCCCTCCACTTT. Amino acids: CATSNSGTVNSPLHF.

The CDR3 DNA reads TGTGCCAGCAGTTTTGCCGGGACTAGCTCCTACAATGAGCAGTTCTTC. It yields the protein CASSFAGTSSYNEQFF. The chain joins TRBV27 to TRBJ2-1; TRBD2 agrees at 8 bases. Per germline, CDR1 MNHEY and CDR2 SMNVEV (reference sequence). V was clipped by 3 bases and J by 0 bases; unmatched bases: 4. The CDR3 is 16 residues long.

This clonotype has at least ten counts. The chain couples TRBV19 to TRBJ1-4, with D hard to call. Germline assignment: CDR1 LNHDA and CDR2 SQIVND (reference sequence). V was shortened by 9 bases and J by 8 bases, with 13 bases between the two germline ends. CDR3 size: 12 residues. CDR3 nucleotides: TGTGCCAGCCAACTCGGTGGGGAAAAACTGTTTTTT. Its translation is CASQLGGEKLFF.

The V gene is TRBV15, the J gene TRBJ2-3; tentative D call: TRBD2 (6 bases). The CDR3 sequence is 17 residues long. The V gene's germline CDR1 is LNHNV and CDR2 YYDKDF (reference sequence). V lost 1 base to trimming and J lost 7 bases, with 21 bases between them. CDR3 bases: TGTGCCACCAGCAGAGCTCCGGTCGGGACTTACACTTATACGCAGTATTTT. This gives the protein CATSRAPVGTYTYTQYF.

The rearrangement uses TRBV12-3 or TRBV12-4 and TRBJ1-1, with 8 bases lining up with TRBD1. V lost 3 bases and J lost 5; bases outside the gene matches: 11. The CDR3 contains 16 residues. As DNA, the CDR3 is TGTGCCAGCAGTTTCGGGCAGGGGGCCTGGAGGACTGAAGCTTTCTTT. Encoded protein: CASSFGQGAWRTEAFF.

CDR3 nucleotide sequence: TGTGCCAGCAGTGAAGCCGATCTCGGATCCTTCTCCTACAATGAGCAGTTCTTC. It specifies CASSEADLGSFSYNEQFF. The J gene is TRBJ2-1, the V gene TRBV2, with unresolved D. The CDR3 runs 18 residues. Between the trimmed V and J ends, which lost 0 bases and 0 bases, there was a span of 15 bases. The germline gives CDR1 SNHLY, CDR2 FYNNEI.

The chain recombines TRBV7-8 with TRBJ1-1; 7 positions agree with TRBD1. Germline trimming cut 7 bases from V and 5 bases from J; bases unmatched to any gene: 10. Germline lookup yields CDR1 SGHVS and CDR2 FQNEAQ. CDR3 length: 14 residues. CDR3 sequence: CASNSDRVETEAFF. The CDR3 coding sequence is TGTGCCAGCAATAGCGACAGGGTAGAGACTGAAGCTTTCTTT. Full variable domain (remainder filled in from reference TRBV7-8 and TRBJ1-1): GAGVSQSPRYKVAKRGQDVALRCDPISGHVSLFWYQQALGQGPEFLTYFQNEAQLDKSGLPSDRFFAERPEGSVSTLKIQRTQQEDSAVYLCASNSDRVETEAFFGQGTRLTVV.

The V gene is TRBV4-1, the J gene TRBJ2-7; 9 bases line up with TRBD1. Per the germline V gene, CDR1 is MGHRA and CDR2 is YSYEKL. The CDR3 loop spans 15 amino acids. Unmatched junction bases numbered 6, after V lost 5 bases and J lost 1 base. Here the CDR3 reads CASSKAGTGSYEQYF. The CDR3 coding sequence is TGCGCCAGCAGCAAAGCCGGGACAGGGTCCTACGAGCAGTACTTC.

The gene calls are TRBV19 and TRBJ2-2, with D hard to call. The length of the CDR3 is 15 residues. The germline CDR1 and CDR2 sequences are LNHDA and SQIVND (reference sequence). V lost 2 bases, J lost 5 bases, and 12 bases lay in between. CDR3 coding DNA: TGTGCCAGTAGTATAAGCGACGTTGAGACCGGGGAGCTGTTTTTT. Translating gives CASSISDVETGELFF.

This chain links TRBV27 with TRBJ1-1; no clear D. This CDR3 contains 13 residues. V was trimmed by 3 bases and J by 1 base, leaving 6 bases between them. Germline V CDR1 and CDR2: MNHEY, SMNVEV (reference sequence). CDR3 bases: TGTGCCAGCAGTTTGGCAGCGAACACTGAAGCTTTCTTT. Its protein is CASSLAANTEAFF.

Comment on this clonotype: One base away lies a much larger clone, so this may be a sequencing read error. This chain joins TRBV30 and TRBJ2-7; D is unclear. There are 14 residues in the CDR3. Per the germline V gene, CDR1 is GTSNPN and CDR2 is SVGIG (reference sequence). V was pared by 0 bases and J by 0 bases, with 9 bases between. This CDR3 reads CAWSVVMSSYEQYF. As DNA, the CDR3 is TGTGCCTGGAGTGTAGTGATGAGCTCCTACGAGCAGTACTTC.